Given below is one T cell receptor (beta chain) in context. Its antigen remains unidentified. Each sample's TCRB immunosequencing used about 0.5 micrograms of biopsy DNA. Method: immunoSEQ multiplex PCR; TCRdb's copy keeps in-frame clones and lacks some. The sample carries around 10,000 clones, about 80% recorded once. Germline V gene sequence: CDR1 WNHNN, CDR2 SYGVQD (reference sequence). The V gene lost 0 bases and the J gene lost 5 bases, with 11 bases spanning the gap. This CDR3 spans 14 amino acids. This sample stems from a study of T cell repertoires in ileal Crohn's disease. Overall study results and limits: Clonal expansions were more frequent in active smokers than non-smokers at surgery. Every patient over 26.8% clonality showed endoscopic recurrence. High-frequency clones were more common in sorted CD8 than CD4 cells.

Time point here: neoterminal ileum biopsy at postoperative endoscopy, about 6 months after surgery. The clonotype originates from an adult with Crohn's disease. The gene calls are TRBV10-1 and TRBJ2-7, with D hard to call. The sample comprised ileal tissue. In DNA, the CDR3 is TGCGCCAGCAGTGAGTCGAACAGTCAACACGAGCAGTACTTC. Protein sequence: CASSESNSQHEQYF.